This TCR beta chain was sequenced during a study of cytomegalovirus exposure and HLA in healthy donors. Some clones are missing from TCRdb's copy, which holds only in-frame ones; the method was immunoSEQ multiplex PCR. The sample carries about 58,000 clones, roughly 90% recorded once. Material for sequencing was PBMCs. The TCR originated in a man aged 18 to 35 in good health and CMV-seronegative.

The CDR3 here is CASSTRQGSMNTEAFF. CDR3 nucleotide sequence: TGTGCCAGCAGTACCCGACAGGGTAGCATGAACACTGAAGCTTTCTTT. The rearrangement links TRBV28 to TRBJ1-1, with 7 bases identical to TRBD1. The CDR3 loop spans 16 amino acids. V was clipped by 5 bases and J by 0 bases; unmatched bases: 9. Germline CDR1 reads MDHEN; CDR2 reads SYDVKM.